Shown below are 32 T cell receptor beta chains from a single sample sequenced in a study of PD-1 blockade in classical Hodgkin lymphoma. The time point denotes: cycle 4 day 1 (C4D1), after less than seven weeks of nivolumab. Patients all relapsed after autologous stem cell transplantation, and there was variation in brentuximab vedotin exposure. With magnetic negative selection, CD4+ T cells were purified from PBMCs that had been thawed. Some clones are missing from TCRdb's copy, which holds only in-frame ones; the method was immunoSEQ multiplex PCR. The sample contains around 11,000 clones, roughly four fifths of which appear only once. The specimen was CD4+ T cells from blood, collected before the fourth cycle of nivolumab. These receptor sequences come from a human donor with classical Hodgkin lymphoma.

This clone was seen only a few times. This chain connects TRBV27 to TRBJ2-3; TRBD1 matches at 9 bases. The CDR3 totals 15 residues. The ends lost 5 bases at V and 5 bases at J; junction bases unmatched: 8. CDR1 and CDR2 from the germline V gene are MNHEY and SMNVEV (reference sequence). The CDR3 here is CASSPGTGLEDTQYF. CDR3 nucleotides: TGTGCCAGCAGTCCCGGGACAGGGTTGGAAGATACGCAGTATTTT.

V usage is TRBV5-1 and J usage is TRBJ2-5; 11 bases map to TRBD2. This CDR3 has 15 residues. The germline gives CDR1 SGHRS, CDR2 YFSETQ. The junction had 8 bases not matched to a gene; V was cut back by 5 bases and J by 5 bases. CDR3 protein: CASRLAGVVGETQYF. CDR3 nucleotide sequence: TGCGCCAGCAGACTAGCGGGAGTAGTCGGGGAGACCCAGTACTTC.

This chain uses TRBV2 with TRBJ2-1; D is possibly TRBD1 (6 bases). The CDR3 has 15 residues. V was pared by 6 bases and J by 0 bases, with 12 bases between. Germline CDR1 SNHLY, CDR2 FYNNEI. CDR3 loop: CASSPDRSSYNEQFF. DNA for the CDR3: TGTGCCAGCAGCCCAGACAGGAGCTCCTACAATGAGCAGTTCTTC.

V is TRBV11-2 and J is TRBJ2-7, with 8 bases fitting TRBD1. Trimming cost V 2 bases and J 2 bases; bases outside gene matches: 5. The CDR3 has 15 residues. Per the germline V gene, CDR1 is SGHAT and CDR2 is FQNNGV. CDR3 sequence reads: CASSLFRDRPYEQYF. The DNA of the CDR3 is TGTGCCAGCAGCTTATTCCGGGACAGGCCCTACGAGCAGTACTTC. The whole variable domain, filled in from reference TRBV11-2 and TRBJ2-7, reads EAGVAQSPRYKIIEKRQSVAFWCNPISGHATLYWYQQILGQGPKLLIQFQNNGVVDDSQLPKDRFSAERLKGVDSTLKIQPAKLEDSAVYLCASSLFRDRPYEQYFGPGTRLTVT.

The sample holds a few counts of this clone. This chain joins TRBV10-2 and TRBJ2-1; D is unclear. CDR1 is WSHSY, CDR2 SAAADI, per germline. V was trimmed by 6 bases and J by 3 bases, leaving 9 bases between them. The CDR3 length is 13 residues. CDR3 residues: CASRSGRYNEQFF. Written as DNA, the CDR3 is TGCGCCAGCAGAAGTGGGCGCTACAATGAGCAGTTCTTC.

The V and J genes are TRBV5-8 and TRBJ1-1, with D possibly matching TRBD1 (6 bases). This CDR3 has 13 residues. The V gene's germline CDR1 is SGHTS and CDR2 YDEGEE. The V and J ends lost 4 bases and 6 bases respectively, with 13 bases between them. The CDR3 DNA is TGTGCCAGCAGCCTTACAGGGCTTGCTGAAGCTTTCTTT. Amino acid sequence: CASSLTGLAEAFF.

The chain links TRBV7-9 to TRBJ1-2; D call uncertain. The V gene's germline CDR1 is SEHNR and CDR2 FQNEAQ (reference sequence). Trimming cost V 0 bases and J 4 bases, with 12 bases left between them. CDR3 size: 15 residues. The CDR3 loop is CASSLAGSRSYGYTF. Here the CDR3 DNA reads TGTGCCAGCAGCTTAGCGGGAAGCCGGAGCTATGGCTACACCTTC.

The chain joins TRBV5-4 to TRBJ2-5; TRBD1 is a possible D gene (5 bases). Trimming left V 0 bases short and J 2 bases short, with 8 bases between. The CDR3 runs to 14 residues. Germline values: CDR1 SGHNT, CDR2 YYREEE (reference sequence). The CDR3 reads CASSLGRGQETQYF. CDR3 sequence (DNA): TGTGCCAGCAGCTTGGGTAGGGGTCAAGAGACCCAGTACTTC.

The chain uses TRBV27 and TRBJ2-1, with 12 bases that match TRBD2. This CDR3 has 15 amino acids. Trimming took 5 bases from V and 7 from J; bases not matched to a gene: 6. Germline V gene data show CDR1 as MNHEY and CDR2 as SMNVEV (reference sequence). The CDR3 DNA reads TGTGCCAGCAGTAAAACTAGCGGGAGGATAAATGAGCAGTTCTTC. Its protein product is CASSKTSGRINEQFF.

This chain links TRBV5-4 with TRBJ2-1; TRBD1 matches 8 bases. This CDR3 contains 16 residues. From germline, CDR1 is SGHNT and CDR2 YYREEE (reference sequence). V shed 4 bases, J shed 7 bases, and the junction held 13 bases outside the gene matches. CDR3 coding DNA: TGTGCCAGCAGCCCCTCAGGGGGCTTTGGGGGGAATGAGCAGTTCTTC. Residues: CASSPSGGFGGNEQFF.

The genes are TRBV7-8 and TRBJ1-5, with TRBD1 matching 8 bases. With V trimmed by 5 bases and J by 2 bases, 5 bases remained unmatched. The CDR3 extends over 15 amino acids. CDR1 and CDR2 from the germline V gene are SGHVS and FQNEAQ. CDR3 protein: CASSRTGLGNQPQHF. DNA for the CDR3: TGTGCCAGCAGCAGGACAGGGTTGGGCAATCAGCCCCAGCATTTT.

The chain uses TRBV2 and TRBJ1-5, with TRBD1 matching over 7 bases. V gave up 6 bases and J gave up 3 bases; unmatched junction bases: 5. The CDR3 runs 14 residues. The germline CDR1 and CDR2 sequences are SNHLY and FYNNEI. The CDR3 loop is CASRDRTINQPQHF. The CDR3 DNA reads TGTGCCAGCAGGGACAGGACTATCAATCAGCCCCAGCATTTT.

The chain is built from TRBV28 and TRBJ1-1; TRBD1 agrees at 7 bases. This CDR3 has 13 amino acids. The V gene's germline CDR1 is MDHEN and CDR2 SYDVKM. Germline trimming cut 5 bases from V and 10 bases from J; bases unmatched to any gene: 10. The CDR3 sequence is CASSIRGVARAFF. CDR3 in DNA: TGTGCCAGCAGTATCAGGGGGGTCGCACGAGCTTTCTTT.

The rearrangement uses TRBV7-9 and TRBJ2-4; possibly TRBD2 for D (6 bases). CDR3 length equals 17 residues. The germline V gene has CDR1 SEHNR and CDR2 FQNEAQ (reference sequence). Trimming took off 4 bases at V and 6 bases at J, with 22 bases between the two ends. CDR3 coding DNA: TGTGCCAGCAGCTCTGGACCAGCCGGGGAGGCCGGAAACATTCAGTACTTC. Residues: CASSSGPAGEAGNIQYF.

The chain joins TRBV18 to TRBJ1-2; D is unresolved. Germline V gives CDR1 KGHSH, CDR2 LQKENI. V lost 0 bases and J 8 bases, leaving 13 bases between the germline ends. The CDR3 totals 14 residues. CDR3 in amino acids: CASSPPTRAGGYTF. The CDR3 DNA follows: TGTGCCAGCTCACCACCGACTCGTGCGGGGGGCTACACCTTC.

This chain links TRBV5-1 with TRBJ1-6; D unresolved. The V gene's germline CDR1 is SGHRS and CDR2 YFSETQ. This CDR3 contains 16 residues. V lost 4 bases to trimming and J lost 5 bases, with 16 bases between them. CDR3 loop: CASSRSGDPDNSPLHF. CDR3 nucleotides: TGCGCCAGCAGCCGTTCCGGGGATCCGGATAATTCACCCCTCCACTTT.

By its share, this clone is medium-sized. The chain combines TRBV5-3 with TRBJ2-1, with D maybe TRBD1 (5 bases). TRBV5-3 is marked as an open reading frame, function uncertain. The V end lost 4 bases, the J end lost 6 bases, and 23 bases lay between the germline ends. The CDR3 covers 17 residues. This chain's CDR3 is CARSKSKQAFSGNEQFF. The CDR3 bases are TGTGCCAGAAGCAAATCAAAACAGGCCTTTTCGGGCAATGAGCAGTTCTTC.

V and J are TRBV5-1 and TRBJ2-2; the match to TRBD2 covers 7 bases. There are 15 residues in the CDR3. The germline CDR1 and CDR2 sequences are SGHRS and YFSETQ. Germline trimming cut 2 bases from V and 0 bases from J; bases unmatched to any gene: 1. CDR3: CASSLLATNTGELFF. The CDR3 coding sequence is TGCGCCAGCAGCTTACTAGCGACGAACACCGGGGAGCTGTTTTTT.

The V and J genes are TRBV5-1 and TRBJ2-7, with a possible D match to TRBD1 (6 bases). This CDR3 is 15 amino acids long. The V end was cut by 2 bases, the J end by 6 bases, with 18 bases between. In germline, CDR1 is SGHRS, CDR2 YFSETQ. CDR3 amino acids: CASSLTGSNNGEQYF. The CDR3 nucleotides read TGCGCCAGCAGCTTAACAGGGAGTAACAATGGCGAGCAGTACTTC.

This chain joins TRBV5-3 and TRBJ2-7; D could derive from TRBD1 or TRBD2 (5 bases each). TRBV5-3 is marked as an open reading frame, function uncertain. This CDR3 region has 16 residues. Trimming removed 0 bases from V and 3 bases from J, with 16 bases in between. CDR3 DNA: TGTGCCAGAAGCTTGGTGCCAGGGACGCACCTCTACGAGCAGTACTTC. Protein: CARSLVPGTHLYEQYF.

The chain combines TRBV5-1 with TRBJ2-3; 9 positions match TRBD2. The germline CDR1 and CDR2 sequences are SGHRS and YFSETQ. V lost 4 bases, J lost 0 bases, and 6 bases stayed unmatched. The CDR3 totals 16 residues. Here the CDR3 reads CASSAGTSSSTDTQYF. The CDR3 DNA follows: TGCGCCAGCAGCGCCGGGACTAGCTCTAGCACAGATACGCAGTATTTT.

The gene calls are TRBV29-1 and TRBJ2-7, with 10 positions matching TRBD1. The CDR3 has 15 residues. V dropped 1 base and J dropped 2; count of bases not matched to a gene: 5. Looked up from germline, CDR1 is SQVTM and CDR2 is ANQGSEA. CDR3: CSVEGGTGDPYEQYF. The CDR3 DNA is TGCAGCGTTGAAGGGGGGACAGGGGACCCCTACGAGCAGTACTTC.

The chain links TRBV28 to TRBJ1-4; D is undetermined. The CDR3 runs to 16 residues. Looked up from germline, CDR1 is MDHEN and CDR2 is SYDVKM. V was trimmed by 3 bases and J by 8 bases, leaving 19 bases between them. The CDR3 spells CASSLVQVGRIEKLFF. The DNA of the CDR3 is TGTGCCAGCAGTTTGGTGCAAGTAGGGAGAATCGAAAAACTGTTTTTT.

This chain joins TRBV30 and TRBJ2-3; D is ambiguous. The CDR3 covers 14 residues. Trimming removed 0 bases at V and 5 bases at J, with 12 bases between. Germline V gene lookup returns CDR1 GTSNPN and CDR2 SVGIG (reference sequence). This CDR3 is CAWSVVGRLDTQYF. In DNA, the CDR3 is TGTGCCTGGAGTGTAGTGGGCAGACTAGATACGCAGTATTTT.

The V and J genes are TRBV21-1 and TRBJ1-5. TRBV21-1 is listed as a pseudogene. CDR3 length: 15 amino acids. CDR3 nucleotide sequence: TGTGCCAGCATCACCGGGACGGGATGGGATCAGCCCCAGCATTTT. It yields the protein CASITGTGWDQPQHF.

This clone was counted a single time. The chain is built from TRBV15 and TRBJ2-2; possibly TRBD1 for D (6 bases). Germline V lookup: CDR1 LNHNV, CDR2 YYDKDF (reference sequence). The CDR3 sequence is 14 residues long. The ends were cut back, 3 bases at V and 4 bases at J, with 9 bases in the middle. CDR3 sequence reads: CATSSYRVTGELFF. The CDR3 DNA is TGTGCCACCAGCAGCTACAGGGTCACCGGGGAGCTGTTTTTT.

The chain is built from TRBV7-9 and TRBJ1-1, with 7 nucleotides matching TRBD1. The length of the CDR3 is 13 residues. With V trimmed by 3 bases and J by 10 bases, 8 bases remained unmatched. Germline CDR1 SEHNR, CDR2 FQNEAQ (reference sequence). The chain's CDR3 is CASSFQQGKVAFF. The CDR3 nucleotides read TGTGCCAGCAGCTTCCAACAGGGGAAAGTAGCTTTCTTT.

This clone came up once. The chain joins TRBV28 to TRBJ2-1; 7 nucleotides line up with TRBD1. V shed 8 bases and J 0 bases; nucleotides not matched to a gene: 13. CDR1 and CDR2 from the germline V gene are MDHEN and SYDVKM. The CDR3 length is 17 residues. This chain's CDR3 is CASEQGLTLSSYNEQFF. The DNA for the CDR3 is TGTGCCAGCGAACAGGGGCTGACTTTAAGCTCCTACAATGAGCAGTTCTTC.

The chain employs TRBV7-2 and TRBJ2-5; the D gene is possibly TRBD2 (5 bases). The CDR3 is 14 amino acids. Germline V gene data show CDR1 as SGHTA and CDR2 as FQGNSA. The V end lost 1 base, the J end lost 2 bases, and 8 bases lay between the germline ends. In DNA form, the CDR3 reads TGTGCCAGCAGCTTAGGTTCGGGGCAAGAGACCCAGTACTTC. Its protein product is CASSLGSGQETQYF.

The rearrangement joins TRBV5-1 to TRBJ2-2; 7 bases map to TRBD1. The CDR3 has 15 amino acids. CDR1 is SGHRS and CDR2 is YFSETQ in the germline V gene. The V segment lost 0 bases and the J segment 1 base; nucleotides outside the gene matches: 0. The CDR3 bases are TGCGCCAGCAGCTTGGGACAGGGGAACACCGGGGAGCTGTTTTTT. Its protein product is CASSLGQGNTGELFF.

This chain links TRBV19 with TRBJ1-1, with TRBD1 matching over 7 bases. This CDR3 contains 15 residues. CDR1 and CDR2 from the germline V gene are LNHDA and SQIVND (reference sequence). V shed 3 bases, J shed 1 base, and the junction held 5 bases outside the gene matches. The CDR3 region is CASSISRGKNTEAFF. The CDR3 DNA is TGTGCCAGTAGTATTAGCAGGGGGAAGAACACTGAAGCTTTCTTT.

This clone was detected once. This chain uses TRBV28 with TRBJ2-2, with a tentative D call TRBD1 (6 bases). Looked up from germline, CDR1 is MDHEN and CDR2 is SYDVKM. This CDR3 has 14 amino acids. V lost 10 bases and J lost 0, with 12 bases in between. CDR3 residues: CATITGPNTGELFF. The CDR3 DNA sequence: TGTGCCACCATTACAGGGCCGAACACCGGGGAGCTGTTTTTT.